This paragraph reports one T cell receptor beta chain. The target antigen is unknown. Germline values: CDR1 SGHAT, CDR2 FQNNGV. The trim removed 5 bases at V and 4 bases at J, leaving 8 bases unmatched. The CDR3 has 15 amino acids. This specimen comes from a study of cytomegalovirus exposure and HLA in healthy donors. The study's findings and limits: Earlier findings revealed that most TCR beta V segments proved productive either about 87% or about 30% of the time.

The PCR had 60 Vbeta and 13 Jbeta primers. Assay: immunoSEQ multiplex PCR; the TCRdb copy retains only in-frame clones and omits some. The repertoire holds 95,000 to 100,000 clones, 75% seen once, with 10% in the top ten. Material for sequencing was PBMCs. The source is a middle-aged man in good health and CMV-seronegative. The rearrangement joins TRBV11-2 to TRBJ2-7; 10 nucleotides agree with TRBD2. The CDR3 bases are TGTGCCAGCAGCGGGCCTAGCGGGAGTTTTTACGAGCAGTACTTC. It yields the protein CASSGPSGSFYEQYF.